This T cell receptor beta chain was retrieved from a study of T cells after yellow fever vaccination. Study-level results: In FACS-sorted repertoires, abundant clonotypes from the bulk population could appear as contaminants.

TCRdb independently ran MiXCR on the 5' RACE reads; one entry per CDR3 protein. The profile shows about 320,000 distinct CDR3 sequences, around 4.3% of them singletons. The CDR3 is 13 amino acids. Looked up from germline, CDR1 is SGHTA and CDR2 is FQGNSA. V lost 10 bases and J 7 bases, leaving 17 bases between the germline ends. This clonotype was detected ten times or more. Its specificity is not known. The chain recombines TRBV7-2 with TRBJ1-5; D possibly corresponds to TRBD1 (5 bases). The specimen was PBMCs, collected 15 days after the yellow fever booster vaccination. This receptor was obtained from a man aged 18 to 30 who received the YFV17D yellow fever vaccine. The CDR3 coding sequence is TGTGCCACCGCAGACAGCACGGGACAGCCCCAGCATTTT. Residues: CATADSTGQPQHF.